The rows below give T cell receptor beta chains drawn from one sample of a study of radiation and T cells in renal cell carcinoma. Using immunoSEQ multiplex PCR, the repertoire was profiled, and TCRdb retains in-frame clones only, with some absent. The data contain approximately 63,000 clones, 65% to 80% of them seen just once; the ten biggest clones take up more than 7%. The material sequenced was blood, taken from a patient whose treatment included radiotherapy and nephrectomy. The receptor source for this set is a man between 60 and 75 years old with renal cell carcinoma. CDR3s include the opening cysteine and the closing phenylalanine or tryptophan. Fields, in order: V gene, J gene, CDR3 protein.

V: TRBV18; J: TRBJ1-1; CDR3: CASSPAGFENTEAFF
V: TRBV19; J: TRBJ2-3; CDR3: CASQDGRNVDTQYF
V: TRBV6-4; J: TRBJ2-3; CDR3: CASSFTYATDTQYF
V: TRBV20-1; J: TRBJ1-2; CDR3: CSVTGGDGYTF
V: TRBV9; J: TRBJ2-2; CDR3: CASSARPVRDAGELFF
V: TRBV10-3; J: TRBJ2-1; CDR3: CAIEAGGGRNEQFF
V: TRBV7-2; J: TRBJ2-5; CDR3: CASSLVGGRATETQYF
V: TRBV18; J: TRBJ2-6; CDR3: CASSPSTGSDSGANVLTF
V: TRBV28; J: TRBJ1-2; CDR3: CASSFEDRDVYGYTF
V: TRBV7-8; J: TRBJ1-1; CDR3: CASSLATPSYEAFF
V: TRBV18; J: TRBJ2-5; CDR3: CASSPRPGGETQYF
V: TRBV5-4; J: TRBJ1-2; CDR3: CASSSPDRNYGYTF
V: TRBV5-1; J: TRBJ2-2; CDR3: CASSDRVGTGELFF
V: TRBV5-1; J: TRBJ1-6; CDR3: CASSDRDRSLGALHF
V: TRBV25-1; J: TRBJ2-3; CDR3: CASSEEGIGDTQYF
V: TRBV5-4; J: TRBJ1-1; CDR3: CASSLQQDTEAFF
V: TRBV6-5; J: TRBJ2-5; CDR3: CASSYGTRQYF
V: TRBV11-2; J: TRBJ2-7; CDR3: CASSFSGAGSSYEQYF